Listed below are T cell receptor beta chains from one sample, sequenced in a study of CD8 T cells in ankylosing spondylitis. TCRdb reprocessed the 5' RACE reads via MiXCR and lists one record per CDR3 protein. Among hundreds of thousands of distinct CDR3 sequences listed, approximately 17% were seen once. What was sequenced was blood, either unsorted or a sorted T cell fraction (not recorded which). The source is a male donor with ankylosing spondylitis. Both conserved end residues are part of each CDR3. A D gene is named only where the DNA matches it firmly. Clone size is shown for a subset of rows, as once, few, many or a class of expanded clone.

J gene: TRBJ1-5
clone size: .
CDR3 length: 14
D gene: .
V gene: TRBV28
CDR3 DNA: TGTGCCAGCAGTTTAGGTTTGGAAAATCAGCCCCAGCATTTT
CDR3 protein: CASSLGLENQPQHF

J gene: TRBJ2-1
clone size: once
CDR3 length: 15
D gene: .
V gene: TRBV6-1
CDR3 DNA: TGTGCCAGCAGAAGATCCCAAGGCTCCTACAATGAGCAGTTCTTC
CDR3 protein: CASRRSQGSYNEQFF

J gene: TRBJ2-3
clone size: few
CDR3 length: 14
D gene: TRBD2
V gene: TRBV20-1
CDR3 DNA: TGCAGTGCCCCCCGGGTGGGAGGGGCAGATACGCAGTATTTT
CDR3 protein: CSAPRVGGADTQYF

J gene: TRBJ2-2
clone size: .
CDR3 length: 15
D gene: .
V gene: TRBV7-6
CDR3 DNA: TGTGCCAGCAGCAAAGACCGGGGGACCACCGGGGAGCTGTTTTTT
CDR3 protein: CASSKDRGTTGELFF

J gene: TRBJ2-3
clone size: few
CDR3 length: 16
D gene: TRBD2
V gene: TRBV24-1
CDR3 DNA: TGTGCCACCAGTGACCCCAGCGGGGGGCCCACAGATACGCAGTATTTT
CDR3 protein: CATSDPSGGPTDTQYF

J gene: TRBJ2-1
clone size: .
CDR3 length: 14
D gene: .
V gene: TRBV20-1
CDR3 DNA: TGCAGTGCTAGAGACCAGGTAGACTACAATGAGCAGTTCTTC
CDR3 protein: CSARDQVDYNEQFF

J gene: TRBJ1-2
clone size: .
CDR3 length: 15
D gene: .
V gene: TRBV27
CDR3 DNA: TGTGCCAGCAGTCGCATGGGAGGGACCACCTATGGCTACACCTTC
CDR3 protein: CASSRMGGTTYGYTF

J gene: TRBJ2-1
clone size: few
CDR3 length: 16
D gene: TRBD2
V gene: TRBV12-3/TRBV12-4
CDR3 DNA: TGTGCCAGCAGATCTAATAGCGGGAACGAGGGCAATGAGCAGTTCTTC
CDR3 protein: CASRSNSGNEGNEQFF

J gene: TRBJ1-1
clone size: .
CDR3 length: 14
D gene: .
V gene: TRBV20-1
CDR3 DNA: TGCAGTGCTCCTAACCCTACAGTGAACACTGAAGCTTTCTTT
CDR3 protein: CSAPNPTVNTEAFF

J gene: TRBJ2-1
clone size: .
CDR3 length: 14
D gene: .
V gene: TRBV5-1
CDR3 DNA: TGCGCCAGCAGCTTGGTCGGGCGAAATCGGGAGCAGTTCTTC
CDR3 protein: CASSLVGRNREQFF